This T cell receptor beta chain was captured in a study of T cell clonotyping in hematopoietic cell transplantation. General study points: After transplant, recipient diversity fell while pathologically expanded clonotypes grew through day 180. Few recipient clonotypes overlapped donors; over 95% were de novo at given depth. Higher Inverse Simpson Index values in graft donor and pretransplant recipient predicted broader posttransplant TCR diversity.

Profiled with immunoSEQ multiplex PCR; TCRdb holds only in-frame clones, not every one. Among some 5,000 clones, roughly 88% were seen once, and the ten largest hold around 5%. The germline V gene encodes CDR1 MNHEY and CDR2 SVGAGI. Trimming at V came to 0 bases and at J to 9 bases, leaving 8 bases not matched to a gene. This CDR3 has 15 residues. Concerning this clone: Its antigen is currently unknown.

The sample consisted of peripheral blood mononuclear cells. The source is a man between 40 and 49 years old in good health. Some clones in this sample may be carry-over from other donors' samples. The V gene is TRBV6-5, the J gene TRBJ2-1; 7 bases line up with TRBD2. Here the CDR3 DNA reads TGTGCCAGCAGTTACTCGGAGACTAGCTTTGGTGAGCAGTTCTTC. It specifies CASSYSETSFGEQFF.